This T cell receptor beta chain was identified during a study of OX40 agonist ivuxolimab in advanced cancers. On the study more broadly: Ivuxolimab, an antibody that agonizes OX40 (CD134), was administered to the patients.

The trim removed 5 bases at V and 5 bases at J, leaving 9 bases unmatched. The CDR3 is 15 residues long. The germline CDR1 and CDR2 sequences are SGHVS and FQNEAQ. A word on this clone: Antigen specificity is unknown.

Study-level results: In CD8+ T cells, expanded clones were on average more numerous than in CD4+.

Assay: immunoSEQ multiplex PCR; the TCRdb copy retains only in-frame clones and omits some. The sample carries about 71,000 clones, 94% recorded once. This specimen was CD4+ or CD8+ T cells sorted from blood, taken in a trial of the OX40 agonist ivuxolimab. The rearrangement uses TRBV7-8 and TRBJ1-1; 9 bases fit TRBD1. The clonotype originates from an adult with an advanced solid tumor such as melanoma, head and neck, liver or kidney cancer. DNA for the CDR3: TGTGCCAGCAGCCCAAGGACAGGGGATGGTACTGAAGCTTTCTTT. Translating gives CASSPRTGDGTEAFF.